This T cell receptor beta chain was identified in a study of T cell changes during pregnancy in multiple sclerosis. This table comes from immunoSEQ multiplex PCR, and its TCRdb copy is limited to in-frame clones, with some not included. Of roughly 40,000 clones in the sample, 90% were seen once. The sample here was CD4+ T cells from peripheral blood mononuclear cells, taken in the first trimester of pregnancy. This receptor was obtained from a female donor in good health, enrolled as a control in a pregnancy study.

The CDR3 protein is CASSLGLRETQYF. Written as DNA, the CDR3 is TGTGCCAGCAGCTTGGGACTCCGGGAGACCCAGTACTTC. V is TRBV7-2 and J is TRBJ2-5, with TRBD2 as a possible D gene (6 bases). The CDR3 contains 13 residues. The V end lost 3 bases, the J end lost 5 bases, and 10 bases lay between the germline ends. Germline loops: CDR1 SGHTA, CDR2 FQGNSA.